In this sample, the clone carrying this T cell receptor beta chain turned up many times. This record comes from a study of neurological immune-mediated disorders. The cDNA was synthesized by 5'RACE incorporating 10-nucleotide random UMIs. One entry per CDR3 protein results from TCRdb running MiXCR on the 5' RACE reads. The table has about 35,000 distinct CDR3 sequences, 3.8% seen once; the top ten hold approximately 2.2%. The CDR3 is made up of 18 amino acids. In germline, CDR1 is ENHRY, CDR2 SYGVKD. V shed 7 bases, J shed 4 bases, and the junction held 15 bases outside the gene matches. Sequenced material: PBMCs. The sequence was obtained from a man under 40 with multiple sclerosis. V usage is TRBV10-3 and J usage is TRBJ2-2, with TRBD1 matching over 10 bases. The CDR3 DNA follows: TGTGCCATCACCGCCCTAGGTGCTGGACAGGGGGGCACCGGGGAGCTGTTTTTT. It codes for CAITALGAGQGGTGELFF.